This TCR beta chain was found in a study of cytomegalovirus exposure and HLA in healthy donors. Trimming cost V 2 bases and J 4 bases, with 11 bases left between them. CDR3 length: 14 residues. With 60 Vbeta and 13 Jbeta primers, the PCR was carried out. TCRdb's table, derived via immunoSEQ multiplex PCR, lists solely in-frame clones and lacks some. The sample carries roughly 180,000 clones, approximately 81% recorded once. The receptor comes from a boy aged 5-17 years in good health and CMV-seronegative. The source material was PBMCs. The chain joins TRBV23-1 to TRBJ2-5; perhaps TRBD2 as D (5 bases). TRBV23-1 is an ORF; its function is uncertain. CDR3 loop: CASSQGLATETQYF. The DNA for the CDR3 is TGCGCCAGCAGTCAAGGACTGGCGACAGAGACCCAGTACTTC.